This record looks at one TCR beta chain sequence and its context. Its antigen is undetermined. V lost 5 bases to trimming and J lost 3 bases, with 5 bases between them. Germline lookup yields CDR1 MDHEN and CDR2 SYDVKM. The CDR3 is 11 amino acids. This record belongs to a study of cytomegalovirus exposure and HLA in healthy donors. Study results and limitations: Reportedly, TCR beta sequences accurately predicted HLA-A and HLA-B alleles in most subjects. One variant, a missense change in DCLRE1C, was linked in a later analysis to TCR beta V- and J-gene trimming.

PCR primers comprised 60 Vbeta and 13 Jbeta primers. Assay used: immunoSEQ multiplex PCR; TCRdb lists only in-frame clones, some missing. Here the sample spans some 190,000 clones, less than 90% being singletons. The clonotype was recovered from a woman between 25 and 40 years old in good health and CMV-seronegative. Sequenced sample: PBMCs. This chain uses TRBV28 with TRBJ2-7, with D hard to call. The CDR3 DNA is TGTGCCAGCAGTATTCGCTACGAGCAGTACTTC. Its protein product is CASSIRYEQYF.